This T cell receptor beta chain appears in the sequencing data of a study of blood T cell repertoires in COVID-19. The wider study: COVID-19 samples, acute and convalescent, were from the United States, Italy and Spain. The analysed material was cDNA or gDNA that came from T cells, B-cell-depleted T cells, or PBMCs.

This clone was seen repeatedly, ten times or more. Source study methods: Nucleated cell counts were estimated from reference gene primer amplification. Profiled with immunoSEQ multiplex PCR; TCRdb holds only in-frame clones, not every one. For V, J and clone size, that table is used; D and trimming come from the DNA. The data show over 130,000 clones, over 60% seen once. CDR3 length equals 16 residues. Germline CDR1 reads SGDLS; CDR2 reads YYNGEE. The V end was cut by 0 bases, the J end by 2 bases, with 15 bases between. The receptor's source is an elderly woman with active or convalescent COVID-19. This rearrangement joins TRBV9 to TRBJ2-7; D gene uncertain. Sequences were obtained from peripheral blood. Here the CDR3 reads CASSVGFGFFAYEQYF. The CDR3 DNA reads TGTGCCAGCAGCGTAGGGTTTGGCTTTTTCGCCTACGAGCAGTACTTC.